This T cell receptor beta chain was captured by sequencing in a study of shared clonotypes between healthy human individuals. In the case of this clone: Its specificity is not known.

A CD45RA-negative memory subset and a CD45RA+ naive subset were separated from the CD4+ cells. CDR3 length equals 14 residues. CDR1 and CDR2 from the germline V gene are SGHAT and FQNNGV. The V gene lost 3 bases and the J gene lost 4 bases, with 12 bases spanning the gap. Sequencing used immunoSEQ multiplex PCR; TCRdb keeps in-frame clones, though not all of them. The top ten clones hold 9% to 12% of a sample with hundreds of thousands of clones, 74% of them seen once. Findings and limits, study-wide: Richness estimates generally favored naive over memory subsets.

Sequencing was done on a sample of memory CD4+ T cells sorted from blood. Stated subset: CD45RA-negative fraction. This sequence originates from a man aged 25 to 40 in good health. The J gene is TRBJ1-2, the V gene TRBV11-2, with D maybe TRBD1 (5 bases). CDR3 amino acids: CASSFWGYGYGYTF. The CDR3 DNA follows: TGTGCCAGCAGCTTTTGGGGGTATGGCTATGGCTACACCTTC.